Included here is one T cell receptor beta chain sequence, with context. Random hexamers primed reverse transcription of about 0.5 to 1 ug RNA. Using its own MiXCR run on the immunoSEQ multiplex PCR reads, TCRdb lists one record per CDR3 protein. The sample includes under 200,000 distinct CDR3 sequences, 91% seen only once; the top ten take 0.075% to 0.095%. This record comes from a study of CD8 T cells in Susac syndrome. The germline V gene encodes CDR1 SGDLS and CDR2 YYNGEE. The CDR3 length is 15 residues. The trim removed 3 bases at V and 8 bases at J, leaving 6 bases unmatched. The clonotype comes from a human donor with Susac syndrome. V is TRBV9 and J is TRBJ1-6; 9 nucleotides agree with TRBD1. Sequencing was carried out using CD4+ T cells from PBMCs. The CDR3 reads CASSARTGDYSPLHF. The CDR3 DNA follows: TGTGCCAGCAGCGCCCGGACAGGGGACTATTCACCCCTCCACTTT.